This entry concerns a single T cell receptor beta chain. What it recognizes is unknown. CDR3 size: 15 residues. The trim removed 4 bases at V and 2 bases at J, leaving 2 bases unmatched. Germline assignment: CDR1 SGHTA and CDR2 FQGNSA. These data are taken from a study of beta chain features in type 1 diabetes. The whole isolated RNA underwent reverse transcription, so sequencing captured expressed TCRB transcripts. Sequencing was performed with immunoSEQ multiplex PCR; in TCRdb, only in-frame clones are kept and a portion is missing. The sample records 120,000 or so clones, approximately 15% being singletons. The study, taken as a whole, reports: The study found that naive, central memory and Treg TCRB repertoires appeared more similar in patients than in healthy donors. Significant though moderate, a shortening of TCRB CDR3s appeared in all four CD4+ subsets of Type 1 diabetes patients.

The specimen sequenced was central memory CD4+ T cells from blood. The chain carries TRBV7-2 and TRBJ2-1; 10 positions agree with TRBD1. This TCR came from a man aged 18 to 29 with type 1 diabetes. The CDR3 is CASSYGTGAYNEQFF. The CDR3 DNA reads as TGTGCCAGCAGCTACGGGACAGGGGCCTACAATGAGCAGTTCTTC. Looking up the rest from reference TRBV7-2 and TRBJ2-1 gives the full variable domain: GAGVSQSPSNKVTEKGKDVELRCDPISGHTALYWYRQSLGQGLEFLIYFQGNSAPDKSGLPSDRFSAERTGGSVSTLTIQRTQQEDSAVYLCASSYGTGAYNEQFFGPGTRLTVL.